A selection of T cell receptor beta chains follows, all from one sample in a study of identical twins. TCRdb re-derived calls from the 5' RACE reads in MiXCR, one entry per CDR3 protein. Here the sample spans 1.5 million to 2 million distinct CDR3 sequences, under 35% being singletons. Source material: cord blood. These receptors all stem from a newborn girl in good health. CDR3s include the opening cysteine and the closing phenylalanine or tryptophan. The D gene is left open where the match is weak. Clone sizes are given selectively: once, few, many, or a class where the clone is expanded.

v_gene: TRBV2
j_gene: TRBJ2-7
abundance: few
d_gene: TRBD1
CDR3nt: TGTGCCAGCGGACAGGAGTACTACGAGCAGTACTTC
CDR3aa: CASGQEYYEQYF

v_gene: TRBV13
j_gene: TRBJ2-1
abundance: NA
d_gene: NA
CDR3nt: TGTGCCAGCAGCTTCGCCTGGCGGCAAAACAATGAGCAGTTCTTC
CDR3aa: CASSFAWRQNNEQFF

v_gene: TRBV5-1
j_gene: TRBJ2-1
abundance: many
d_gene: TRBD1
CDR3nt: TGCGCCAGCAGTTCCGGGACAGGGGACAATGAGCAGTTCTTC
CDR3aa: CASSSGTGDNEQFF

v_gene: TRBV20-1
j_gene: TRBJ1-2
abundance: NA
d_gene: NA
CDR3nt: TGCAGTGCTAGGTTCAGCCCCTATGGCTACACCTTC
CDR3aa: CSARFSPYGYTF

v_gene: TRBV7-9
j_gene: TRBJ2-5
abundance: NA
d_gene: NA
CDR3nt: TGTGCCAGCGCCGGGGCGGTCGGGCAGTACTTC
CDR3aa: CASAGAVGQYF

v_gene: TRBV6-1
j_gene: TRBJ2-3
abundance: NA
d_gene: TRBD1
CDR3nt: TGTGCCAGCCCCCCCTTCAGACAGGGGCCTACATATACGCAGTATTTT
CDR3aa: CASPPFRQGPTYTQYF

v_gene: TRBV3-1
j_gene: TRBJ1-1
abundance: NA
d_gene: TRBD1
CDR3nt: TGTGCCAGCAGCCAGCCCGACAGGGAGGCTGAAGCTTTCTTT
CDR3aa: CASSQPDREAEAFF

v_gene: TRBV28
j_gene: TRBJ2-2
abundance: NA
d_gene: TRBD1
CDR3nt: TGTGCCAGCAGTGCGGGACAGGGATTTACCGGGGAGCTGTTTTTT
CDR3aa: CASSAGQGFTGELFF

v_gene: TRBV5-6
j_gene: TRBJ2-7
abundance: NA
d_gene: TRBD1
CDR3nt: TGTGCCAGCAGCCCACGGGACAGGATCCGTTACGAGCAGTACTTC
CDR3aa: CASSPRDRIRYEQYF

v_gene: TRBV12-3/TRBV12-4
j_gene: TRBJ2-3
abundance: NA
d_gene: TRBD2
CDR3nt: TGTGCCAGCAGTCTTCCGGGACTAGCGGTCACAGATACGCAGTATTTT
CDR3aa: CASSLPGLAVTDTQYF

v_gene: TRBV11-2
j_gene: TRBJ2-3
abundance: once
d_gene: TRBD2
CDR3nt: TGTGCCAGCAGCATCTCAGCGGGAGGTGGCACAGATACGCAGTATTTT
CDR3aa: CASSISAGGGTDTQYF

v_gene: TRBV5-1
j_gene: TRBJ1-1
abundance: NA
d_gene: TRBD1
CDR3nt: TGCGCCAGCAGCTTGAGGGGACAGGGAAAGAACACTGAAGCTTTCTTT
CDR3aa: CASSLRGQGKNTEAFF

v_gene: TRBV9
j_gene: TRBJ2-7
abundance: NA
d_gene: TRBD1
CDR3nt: TGTGCCAGCAGCGCAAAAGGGACAGGGCGGTACGAGCAGTACTTC
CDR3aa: CASSAKGTGRYEQYF

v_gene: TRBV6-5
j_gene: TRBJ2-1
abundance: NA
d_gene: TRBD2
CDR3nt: TGTGCCAGCAGTTTCAACCTCCTAGCGGGGGGGTCTCATGGGGCTAGCAATGAGCAGTTCTTC
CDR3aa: CASSFNLLAGGSHGASNEQFF

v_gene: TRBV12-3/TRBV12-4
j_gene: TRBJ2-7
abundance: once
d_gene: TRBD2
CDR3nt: TGTGCCACTGGGACTAGCGGGGGGAGACCCAATGAGCAGTACTTC
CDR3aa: CATGTSGGRPNEQYF

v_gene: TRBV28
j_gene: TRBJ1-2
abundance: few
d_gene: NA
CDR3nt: TGTGCCAGCGAATCCGGGGTTTACTATGGCTACACCTTC
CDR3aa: CASESGVYYGYTF

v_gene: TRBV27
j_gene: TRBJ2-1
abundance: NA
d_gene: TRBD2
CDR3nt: TGTGCCAGCAGTTTATCTGTAGCGGGGGGAGGCCACAATGAGCAGTTCTTC
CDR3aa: CASSLSVAGGGHNEQFF

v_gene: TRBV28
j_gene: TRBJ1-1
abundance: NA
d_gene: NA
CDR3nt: TGTGCCAGCAGTTTACTGAACACTGAAACTTTCTTT
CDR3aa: CASSLLNTETFF

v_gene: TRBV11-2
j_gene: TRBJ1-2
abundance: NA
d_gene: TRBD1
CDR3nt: TGTGCCAGCAGTCCATTCCTCAGGGGGCAGAGGAACTATGGCTACACCTTC
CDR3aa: CASSPFLRGQRNYGYTF

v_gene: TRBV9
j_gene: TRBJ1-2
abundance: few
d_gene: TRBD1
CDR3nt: TGTGCCAGCAGCCATGACAGGGCGGATGGCTACACCTTC
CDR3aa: CASSHDRADGYTF

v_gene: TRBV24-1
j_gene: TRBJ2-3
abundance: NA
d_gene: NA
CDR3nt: TGTGCCACCAAAGGCGCCACAGATACGCAGTATTTT
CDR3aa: CATKGATDTQYF

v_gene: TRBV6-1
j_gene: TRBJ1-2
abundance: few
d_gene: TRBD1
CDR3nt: TGTGCCAGCAGCCCCGACAGGGGAAGAGGCTATGGCTACACCTTC
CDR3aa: CASSPDRGRGYGYTF

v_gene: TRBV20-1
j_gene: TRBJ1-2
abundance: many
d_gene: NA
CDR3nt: TGCAGTGCTAGACCGGGGAACTATGGCTACACCTTC
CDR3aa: CSARPGNYGYTF

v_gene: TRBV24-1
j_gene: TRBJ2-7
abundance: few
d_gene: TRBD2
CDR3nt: TGTGCCACCAGTGATTTGCTCCCTAGCGGGACGATCTCCTACGAGCAGTACTTC
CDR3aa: CATSDLLPSGTISYEQYF

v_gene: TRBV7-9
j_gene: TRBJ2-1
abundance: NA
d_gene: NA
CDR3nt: TGTGCCAGCAGCTTAGAGGTGAATGAGCAGTTCTTC
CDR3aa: CASSLEVNEQFF

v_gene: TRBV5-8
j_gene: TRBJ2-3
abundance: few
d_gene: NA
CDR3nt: TGTGCCAGCAGCTTGGGCGAAGCCGCAGATACGCAGTATTTT
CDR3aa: CASSLGEAADTQYF

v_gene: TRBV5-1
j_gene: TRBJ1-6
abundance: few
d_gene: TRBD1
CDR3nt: TGCGCCAGCAGCTCGACAGGGAGCTCCTATAATTCACCCCTCCACTTT
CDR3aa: CASSSTGSSYNSPLHF

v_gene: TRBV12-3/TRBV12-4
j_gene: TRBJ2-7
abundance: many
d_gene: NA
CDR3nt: TGTGCCAGCAGTTTGGGGAGGCAATACGAGCAGTACTTC
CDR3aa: CASSLGRQYEQYF

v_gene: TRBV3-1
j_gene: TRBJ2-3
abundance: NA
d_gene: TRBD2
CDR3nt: TGTGCCAGCAGCCAAGAGGCTAGCGGGGTGACAGATACGCAGTATTTT
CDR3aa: CASSQEASGVTDTQYF

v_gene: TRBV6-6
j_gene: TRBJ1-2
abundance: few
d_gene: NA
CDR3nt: TGTGCCAGCATAACGGGGGACAAGTACCGTGGCTACACCTTC
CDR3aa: CASITGDKYRGYTF

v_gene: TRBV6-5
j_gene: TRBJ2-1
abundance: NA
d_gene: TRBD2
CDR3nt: TGTGCCAGCAGTTACCCACCCTCCGGGACTAGCGCCATGCGGATGTACAATGAGCAGTTCTTC
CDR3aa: CASSYPPSGTSAMRMYNEQFF

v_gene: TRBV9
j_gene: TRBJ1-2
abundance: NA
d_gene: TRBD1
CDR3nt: TGTGCCAGCAGCGTTCGGACAGGCTTCGGCTATGGCTACACCTTC
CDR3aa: CASSVRTGFGYGYTF

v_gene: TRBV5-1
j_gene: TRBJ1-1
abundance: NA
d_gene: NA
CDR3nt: TGCGCCAGCAGCCCCGCTTCGGGCCGCGGGAACACTGAAGCTTTCTTT
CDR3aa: CASSPASGRGNTEAFF

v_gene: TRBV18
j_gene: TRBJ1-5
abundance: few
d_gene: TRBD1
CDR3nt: TGTGCCAGCTCACCCGGGACAGGGGGGACCAATCAGCCCCAGCATTTT
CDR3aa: CASSPGTGGTNQPQHF

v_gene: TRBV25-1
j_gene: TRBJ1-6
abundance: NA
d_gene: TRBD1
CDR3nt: TGTGCCAGCACGGACAGGAATAATTCACCCCTCCACTTT
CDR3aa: CASTDRNNSPLHF

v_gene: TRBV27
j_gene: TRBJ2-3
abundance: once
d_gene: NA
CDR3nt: TGTGCCAGCAGTTTATCCTCCTCGAACACAGATACGCAGTATTTT
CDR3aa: CASSLSSSNTDTQYF

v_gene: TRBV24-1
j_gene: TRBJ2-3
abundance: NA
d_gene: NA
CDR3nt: TGTGCCACCAGTGATCCACAGGGCTTCACAGATACGCAGTATTTT
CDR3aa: CATSDPQGFTDTQYF

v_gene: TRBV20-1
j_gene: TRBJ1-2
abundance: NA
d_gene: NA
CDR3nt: TGCAGTGCTAGAAGTCTATCATATGGCTACACCTTC
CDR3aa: CSARSLSYGYTF

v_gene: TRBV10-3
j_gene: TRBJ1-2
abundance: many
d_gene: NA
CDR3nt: TGTGCCATCAGTGAGTCTGCTGATCCCAACTATGGCTACACCTTC
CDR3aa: CAISESADPNYGYTF